What follows is one T cell receptor beta chain and its context. These data belong to a study of blood T cell repertoires in COVID-19. In the original workflow: Amplification with reference gene primers provided the estimates of nucleated cell counts. Assay: immunoSEQ multiplex PCR; the TCRdb copy retains only in-frame clones and omits some. The V and J calls and clone size come from that table; D and trimming were worked out from the DNA. The data hold fewer than 200,000 clones, with 84% observed a single time. Looked up from germline, CDR1 is LGHNA and CDR2 is YNFKEQ. V shed 3 bases and J shed 5 bases, with 17 bases lying between them. The CDR3 loop spans 17 amino acids. Individuals drawn from approximately 22 US areas were about 18 to 100 years old. Cohort 3 recovered donors had two negative PCRs, clearance, or symptom resolution.

The chain carries TRBV4-2 and TRBJ1-6, with D perhaps matching TRBD1 (6 bases). Material: PBMCs or T cells enriched from blood (not recorded which). The clonotype originates from a man aged 50 or older who had recovered from COVID-19. This CDR3 reads CASSQELQGYHNSPLHF. CDR3 sequence (DNA): TGTGCCAGCAGCCAGGAACTACAGGGATACCATAATTCACCCCTCCACTTT.